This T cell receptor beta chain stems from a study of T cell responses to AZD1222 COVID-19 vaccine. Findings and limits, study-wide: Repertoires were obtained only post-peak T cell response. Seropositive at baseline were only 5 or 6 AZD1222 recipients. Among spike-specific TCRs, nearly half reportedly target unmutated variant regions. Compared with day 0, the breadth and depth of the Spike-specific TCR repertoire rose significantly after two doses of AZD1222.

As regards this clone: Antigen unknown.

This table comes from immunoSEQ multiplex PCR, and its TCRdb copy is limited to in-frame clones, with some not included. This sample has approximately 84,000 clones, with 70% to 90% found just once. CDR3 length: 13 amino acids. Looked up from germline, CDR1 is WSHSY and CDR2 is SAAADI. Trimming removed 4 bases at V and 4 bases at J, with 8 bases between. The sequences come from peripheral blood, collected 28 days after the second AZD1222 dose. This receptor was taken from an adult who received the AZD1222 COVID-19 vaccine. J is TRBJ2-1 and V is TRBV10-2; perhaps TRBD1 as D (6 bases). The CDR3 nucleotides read TGCGCCAGCAGTGGGACAGAATACAATGAGCAGTTCTTC. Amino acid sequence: CASSGTEYNEQFF.